This entry lists 21 T cell receptor beta chains sequenced from one sample in a study of vaccination effects on CD4 cells after COVID-19. The data were produced by immunoSEQ multiplex PCR, yet TCRdb's version contains in-frame clones alone and is incomplete. Found here are 55,000 to 80,000 clones, about four fifths of them singletons; the top ten hold 9% to 15%. After expansion with viral peptide pools in the ViraFEST assay, antigen-specific CD4+ T cells were sequenced. Researchers isolated CD4+ T cells once about eleven days of culture had elapsed. Vaccinated participants had no history of SARS-CoV-2 infection and tested negative for nucleocapsid antibodies. Their target antigens are unknown. The sequenced sample was CD4+ T cells from PBMCs cultured with SARS-CoV-2 spike peptides, obtained before COVID-19 vaccination. These receptors originate from a human donor who received a COVID-19 vaccine.

The chain is built from TRBV15 and TRBJ1-2, with TRBD1 matching over 7 bases. J gave up 4 bases and V 3 bases, and 8 bases lay outside the gene matches. The CDR3 sequence is 15 residues long. Germline V gives CDR1 LNHNV, CDR2 YYDKDF (reference sequence). CDR3 DNA sequence: TGTGCCACCAGCAGTCTAAAAGGGGGCCTCTATGGCTACACCTTC. This encodes CATSSLKGGLYGYTF.

DNA of the CDR3: TGCGCCAGCAGCTTGGAGGCAGGGGTAGCGAACACTGAAGCTTTCTTT. Amino acid sequence: CASSLEAGVANTEAFF. The V gene is TRBV5-1, the J gene TRBJ1-1; D might be TRBD1 (6 bases). There are 16 residues in the CDR3. V lost 0 bases and J 1 base, leaving 13 bases between the germline ends. Per germline, CDR1 SGHRS and CDR2 YFSETQ.

The V call is TRBV7-2, the J call TRBJ2-2, with 9 bases that match TRBD1. After removal of 5 bases from V and 3 bases from J, the junction contained 4 bases not matched to a gene. CDR1 SGHTA and CDR2 FQGNSA come from the germline V gene. The CDR3 totals 15 residues. CDR3 in amino acids: CASSDWTGDTGELFF. CDR3 DNA sequence: TGTGCCAGCAGCGATTGGACAGGGGACACCGGGGAGCTGTTTTTT.

The CDR3 reads CASSPAGDSQQYV. The CDR3 DNA sequence: TGTGCCAGCTCACCAGCAGGGGATTCCCAGCAGTACGTC. The rearrangement joins TRBV18 to TRBJ2-7; TRBD1 is a possible D gene (6 bases). The CDR3 extends over 13 amino acids. Germline assignment: CDR1 KGHSH and CDR2 LQKENI. V was shortened by 2 bases and J by 8 bases, with 13 bases between the two germline ends.

This clone appeared a few times. The chain carries TRBV7-2 and TRBJ1-2; D remains unclear. The V end lost 1 base, the J end lost 8 bases, and 17 bases lay between the germline ends. Germline V gives CDR1 SGHTA, CDR2 FQGNSA. The CDR3 spans 15 residues. CDR3 amino acids: CASSLDSQALWGYTF. CDR3 coding DNA: TGTGCCAGCAGCTTAGATTCTCAGGCCCTCTGGGGCTACACCTTC.

V gene TRBV6-5 combines with J gene TRBJ2-2; 10 bases match TRBD1. The CDR3 runs 14 residues. Germline CDR1 is MNHEY and CDR2 is SVGAGI. Losses at the gene ends were 5 bases for V and 7 bases for J; bases not matched to a gene: 4. CDR3 sequence (DNA): TGTGCCAGCAGTAGACAGGGGGCAAACGGGGAGCTGTTTTTT. Protein sequence: CASSRQGANGELFF.

This chain links TRBV5-1 with TRBJ2-4; 9 nucleotides match TRBD1. The V gene end was trimmed by 4 bases and the J gene end by 8 bases; junction bases not matched to a gene: 7. The CDR3 sequence is 14 residues long. In germline, CDR1 is SGHRS, CDR2 YFSETQ. CDR3 DNA sequence: TGCGCCAGCAGCATTGACAGGGGGAGGGACATTCAGTACTTC. This sequence encodes CASSIDRGRDIQYF.

The chain uses TRBV5-1 and TRBJ2-7; 8 bases are a match to TRBD1. The trim removed 4 bases at V and 3 bases at J, leaving 6 bases unmatched. Germline loops: CDR1 SGHRS, CDR2 YFSETQ. The CDR3 totals 14 residues. The DNA of the CDR3 is TGCGCCAGCAGCCCGGACAGGGTTGGCTACGAGCAGTACGTC. It is translated as CASSPDRVGYEQYV.

This clone occurred a few times. V and J are TRBV15 and TRBJ2-2, with D possibly matching TRBD2 (6 bases). The V end was cut by 0 bases, the J end by 3 bases, with 8 bases between. The CDR3 totals 15 residues. Germline CDR1 and CDR2: LNHNV and YYDKDF (reference sequence). In DNA form, the CDR3 reads TGTGCCACCAGCAGAGATGGCGGGGACACCGGGGAGCTGTTTTTT. Translation: CATSRDGGDTGELFF.

The chain recombines TRBV12-3 or TRBV12-4 with TRBJ1-2; D remains unclear. Trimming cost V 6 bases and J 0 bases, with 8 bases left between them. The CDR3 spans 13 residues. The DNA for the CDR3 is TGTGCCAGCAGCCGGGATTCTAACTATGGCTACACCTTC. Its protein is CASSRDSNYGYTF.

This clone has just one count. This chain links TRBV30 with TRBJ1-3, with D tentatively TRBD1 (5 bases). This CDR3 has 15 amino acids. Germline V gives CDR1 GTSNPN, CDR2 SVGIG (reference sequence). V was trimmed by 7 bases and J by 0 bases, leaving 16 bases between them. This CDR3 reads CAFNRDFGSGNTIYF. CDR3 DNA: TGTGCCTTCAATCGGGACTTCGGCTCTGGAAACACCATATATTTT.

The chain uses TRBV19 and TRBJ2-1; weak D call: TRBD1 (6 bases). Germline-derived CDR1 and CDR2 are LNHDA and SQIVND (reference sequence). This CDR3 comprises 16 residues. Trimming cost V 6 bases and J 4 bases, with 19 bases left between them. The DNA for the CDR3 is TGTGCCAGTAGCGCCCGTTGGGGGCGCGGATACAATGAGCAGTTCTTC. Protein: CASSARWGRGYNEQFF.

V usage is TRBV2 and J usage is TRBJ1-5; TRBD1 might be the D (5 bases). With 4 bases removed from V and 4 bases from J, the gap between germline ends came to 8 bases. CDR1 is SNHLY, CDR2 FYNNEI, per germline. This CDR3 is 13 amino acids long. Here the CDR3 reads CASSGQLNQPQHF. For the CDR3, the DNA is TGTGCCAGCAGTGGACAGCTAAATCAGCCCCAGCATTTT.

The chain carries TRBV2 and TRBJ2-2; the match to TRBD2 covers 12 bases. With V trimmed by 6 bases and J by 4 bases, 9 bases remained unmatched. The CDR3 is made up of 17 amino acids. Germline loops: CDR1 SNHLY, CDR2 FYNNEI. DNA of the CDR3: TGTGCCAGCAGCTCCGGGACTAGCGGGTGGTTCACCGGGGAGCTGTTTTTT. Residues: CASSSGTSGWFTGELFF.

This clone was counted a single time. As DNA, the CDR3 is TGTGCCAGCTCACGACAGGGGAAGGAAGCTTTCTTT. It translates to CASSRQGKEAFF. This chain connects TRBV18 to TRBJ1-1, with TRBD1 matching 8 bases. CDR1 KGHSH and CDR2 LQKENI come from the germline V gene. With 4 bases clipped from V and 8 bases from J, the junction kept 3 bases outside the gene matches. The CDR3 extends over 12 amino acids.

The chain recombines TRBV9 with TRBJ1-1, with unresolved D. CDR1 is SGDLS and CDR2 is YYNGEE in the germline V gene. The CDR3 loop spans 14 amino acids. V was cut by 4 bases and J by 5 bases, with 15 bases left in between. CDR3 sequence (DNA): TGTGCCAGCAGCCCATCACCGCGATGGACTGAAGCTTTCTTT. Translated, it gives CASSPSPRWTEAFF.

The CDR3 loop reads CASSYLADEQFF. In DNA, the CDR3 is TGTGCCAGCAGTTATTTGGCCGATGAGCAGTTCTTC. This chain connects TRBV6-2 or TRBV6-3 to TRBJ2-1; D unresolved. This CDR3 is built from 12 residues. Germline CDR1 is MNHEY and CDR2 is SVGEGT. The germline V and J ends were trimmed by 3 bases and 8 bases, with 8 bases remaining between them.

Judged by abundance, this clone is medium-sized. The chain employs TRBV7-2 and TRBJ2-2; D is uncertain. This CDR3 region has 14 residues. The V end lost 1 base, the J end lost 0 bases, and 3 bases lay between the germline ends. Germline CDR1 and CDR2: SGHTA and FQGNSA. In DNA, the CDR3 is TGTGCCAGCAGCTTAGTTCCGAACACCGGGGAGCTGTTTTTT. This translates into CASSLVPNTGELFF. Combining the CDR3 with reference TRBV7-2 and TRBJ2-2 gives the whole variable domain GAGVSQSPSNKVTEKGKDVELRCDPISGHTALYWYRQSLGQGLEFLIYFQGNSAPDKSGLPSDRFSAERTGGSVSTLTIQRTQQEDSAVYLCASSLVPNTGELFFGEGSRLTVL.

The chain employs TRBV7-9 and TRBJ1-1, with D unresolved. The CDR3 covers 13 residues. Germline values: CDR1 SEHNR, CDR2 FQNEAQ (reference sequence). V was shortened by 0 bases and J by 5 bases, with 7 bases between the two germline ends. CDR3 nucleotide sequence: TGTGCCAGCAGCTTAGCATCAGGAACTGAAGCTTTCTTT. Translation: CASSLASGTEAFF.

The chain couples TRBV19 to TRBJ2-5; D might be TRBD1 or TRBD2, each matching 5 bases. Trimming stripped 3 bases from V and 2 bases from J, with 13 bases between. Germline V gene lookup returns CDR1 LNHDA and CDR2 SQIVND (reference sequence). This CDR3 spans 15 amino acids. DNA of the CDR3: TGTGCCAGTAGTATCGGGGCGGATTCACAAGAGACCCAGTACTTC. This translates into CASSIGADSQETQYF.

V usage is TRBV25-1 and J usage is TRBJ1-5; possibly TRBD1 for D (5 bases). V was cut by 2 bases and J by 1 base, with 9 bases left in between. This CDR3 has 15 amino acids. Germline CDR1 reads MGHDK; CDR2 reads SYGVNS. The CDR3 here is CASSEGGGSNQPQHF. CDR3 nucleotides: TGTGCCAGCAGTGAAGGGGGTGGGAGCAATCAGCCCCAGCATTTT.